This T cell receptor beta chain was sequenced during a study of T cells after yellow fever vaccination. The CDR3 extends over 13 amino acids. Trimming at V came to 3 bases and at J to 8 bases, leaving 4 bases not matched to a gene. Germline CDR1 SGHTA, CDR2 FQGNSA. TCRdb re-analysed the 5' RACE reads in MiXCR, keeping a single row per CDR3 protein. Among some 260,000 distinct CDR3 sequences listed, over 4.5% were seen once. The sample in question was CD4+ T cells sorted from PBMCs, obtained on the day of the yellow fever booster vaccination. This rearrangement joins TRBV7-2 to TRBJ1-2; TRBD1 agrees at 9 bases. This receptor was identified in a man younger than 30 who received the YFV17D yellow fever vaccine. The CDR3 nucleotides read TGTGCCAGCAGCTTTTGGACAGGGGAGGGCTACACCTTC. It specifies CASSFWTGEGYTF.